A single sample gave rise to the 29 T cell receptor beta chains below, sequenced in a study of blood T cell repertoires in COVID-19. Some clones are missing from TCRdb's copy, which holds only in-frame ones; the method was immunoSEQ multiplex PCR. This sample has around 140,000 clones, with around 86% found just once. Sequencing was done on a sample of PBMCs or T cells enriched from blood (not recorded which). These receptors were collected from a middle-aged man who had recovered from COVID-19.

The CDR3 sequence is CASSPDRSLPQHF. The CDR3 coding sequence is TGTGCCAGCAGCCCTGACAGGAGTCTTCCCCAGCATTTT. The V gene is TRBV5-4, the J gene TRBJ1-5, with D maybe TRBD1 (6 bases). The CDR3 extends over 13 amino acids. V gave up 4 bases and J gave up 10 bases, with 15 bases separating them. Germline V gene lookup returns CDR1 SGHNT and CDR2 YYREEE (reference sequence).

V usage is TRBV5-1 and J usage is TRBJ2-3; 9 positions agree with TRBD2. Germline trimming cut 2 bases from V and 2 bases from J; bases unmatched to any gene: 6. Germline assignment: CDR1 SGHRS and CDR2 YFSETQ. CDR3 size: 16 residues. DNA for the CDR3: TGCGCCAGCAGCTTATTAGCGGGAGTCACCACAGATACGCAGTATTTT. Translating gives CASSLLAGVTTDTQYF.

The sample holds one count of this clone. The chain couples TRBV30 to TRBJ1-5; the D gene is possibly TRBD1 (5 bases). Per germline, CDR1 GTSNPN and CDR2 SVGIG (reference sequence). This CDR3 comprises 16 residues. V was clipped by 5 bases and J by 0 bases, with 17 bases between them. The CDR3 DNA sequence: TGTGCCTGGGGGGAGGGGTTTTTAGGTAGCAATCAGCCCCAGCATTTT. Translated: CAWGEGFLGSNQPQHF.

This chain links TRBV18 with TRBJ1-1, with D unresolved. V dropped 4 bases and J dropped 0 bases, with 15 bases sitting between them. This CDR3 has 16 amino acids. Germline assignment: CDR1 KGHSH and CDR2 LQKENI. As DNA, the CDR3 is TGTGCCAGCTCACGCGGTCTTCCCGGTCTGAACACTGAAGCTTTCTTT. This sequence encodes CASSRGLPGLNTEAFF. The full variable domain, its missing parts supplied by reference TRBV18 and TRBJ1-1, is NAGVMQNPRHLVRRRGQEARLRCSPMKGHSHVYWYRQLPEEGLKFMVYLQKENIIDESGMPKERFSAEFPKEGPSILRIQQVVRGDSAAYFCASSRGLPGLNTEAFFGQGTRLTVV.

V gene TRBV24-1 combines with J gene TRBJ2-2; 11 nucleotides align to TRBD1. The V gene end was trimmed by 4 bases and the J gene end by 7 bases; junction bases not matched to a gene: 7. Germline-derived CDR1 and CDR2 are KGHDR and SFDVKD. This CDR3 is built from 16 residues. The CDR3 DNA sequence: TGTGCCACCAGTGACCCCGGACAGGGGGCCAGCGGGGAGCTGTTTTTT. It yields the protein CATSDPGQGASGELFF.

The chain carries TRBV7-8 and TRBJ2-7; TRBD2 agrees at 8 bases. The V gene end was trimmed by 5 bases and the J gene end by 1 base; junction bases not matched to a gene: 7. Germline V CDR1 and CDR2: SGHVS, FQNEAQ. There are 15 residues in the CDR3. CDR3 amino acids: CASSLQGGRSYEQYF. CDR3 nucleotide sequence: TGTGCCAGCAGCCTTCAAGGCGGGAGGTCCTACGAGCAGTACTTC.

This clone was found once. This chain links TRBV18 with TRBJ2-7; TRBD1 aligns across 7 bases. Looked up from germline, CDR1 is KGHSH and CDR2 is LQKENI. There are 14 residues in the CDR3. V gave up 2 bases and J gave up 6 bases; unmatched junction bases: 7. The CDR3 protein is CASSPNPTGFEQYV. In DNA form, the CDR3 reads TGTGCCAGCTCACCAAATCCGACAGGGTTCGAGCAGTACGTC.

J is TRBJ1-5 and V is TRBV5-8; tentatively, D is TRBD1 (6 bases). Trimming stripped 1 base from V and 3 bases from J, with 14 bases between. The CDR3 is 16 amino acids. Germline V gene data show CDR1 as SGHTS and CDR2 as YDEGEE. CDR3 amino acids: CASSLSAGQTNQPQHF. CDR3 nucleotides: TGTGCCAGCAGCTTGTCGGCTGGACAGACCAATCAGCCCCAGCATTTT.

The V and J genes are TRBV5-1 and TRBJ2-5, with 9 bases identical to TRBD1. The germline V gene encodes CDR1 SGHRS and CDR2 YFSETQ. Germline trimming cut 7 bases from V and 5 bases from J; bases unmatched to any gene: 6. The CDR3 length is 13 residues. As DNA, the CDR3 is TGCGCCAGCCGGACAGGGGTGGGGGAGACCCAGTACTTC. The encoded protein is CASRTGVGETQYF.

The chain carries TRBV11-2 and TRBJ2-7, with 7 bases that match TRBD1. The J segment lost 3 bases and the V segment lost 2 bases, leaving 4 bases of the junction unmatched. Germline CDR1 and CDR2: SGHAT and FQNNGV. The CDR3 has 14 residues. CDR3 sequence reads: CASSLRGLSYEQYF. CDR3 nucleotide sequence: TGTGCCAGCAGCTTAAGGGGGCTCAGCTACGAGCAGTACTTC.

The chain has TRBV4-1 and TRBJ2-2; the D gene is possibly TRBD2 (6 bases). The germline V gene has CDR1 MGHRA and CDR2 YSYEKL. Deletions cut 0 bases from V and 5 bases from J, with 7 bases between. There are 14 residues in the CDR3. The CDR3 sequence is CASSQEGRTGELFF. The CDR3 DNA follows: TGCGCCAGCAGCCAAGAAGGGAGGACCGGGGAGCTGTTTTTT.

CDR3 residues: CASSLDGGSYNEQFF. The DNA for the CDR3 is TGTGCCAGCAGCTTGGACGGGGGCTCCTACAATGAGCAGTTCTTC. The chain carries TRBV5-4 and TRBJ2-1; D is possibly TRBD2 (6 bases). Trimming stripped 0 bases from V and 0 bases from J, with 7 bases between. Germline CDR1 and CDR2: SGHNT and YYREEE (reference sequence). CDR3 length: 15 residues.

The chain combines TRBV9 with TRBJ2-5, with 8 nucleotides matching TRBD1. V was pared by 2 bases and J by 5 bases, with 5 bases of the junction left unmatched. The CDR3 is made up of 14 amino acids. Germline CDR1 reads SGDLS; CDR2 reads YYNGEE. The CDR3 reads CASSVDRGGETQYF. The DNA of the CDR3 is TGTGCCAGCAGCGTTGACAGGGGTGGCGAGACCCAGTACTTC.

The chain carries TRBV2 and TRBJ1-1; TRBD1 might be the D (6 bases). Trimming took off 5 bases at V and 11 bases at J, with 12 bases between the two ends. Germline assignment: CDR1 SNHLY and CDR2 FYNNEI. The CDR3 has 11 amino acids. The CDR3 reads CASSYRVWAFF. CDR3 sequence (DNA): TGTGCCAGCAGTTACAGGGTTTGGGCTTTCTTT.

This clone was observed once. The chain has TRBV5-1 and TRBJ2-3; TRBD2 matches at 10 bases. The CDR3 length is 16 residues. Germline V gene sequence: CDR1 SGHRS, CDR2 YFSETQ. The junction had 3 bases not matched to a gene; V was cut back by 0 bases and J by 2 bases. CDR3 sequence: CASSLVAGGHTDTQYF. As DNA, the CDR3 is TGCGCCAGCAGCTTGGTAGCGGGAGGCCACACAGATACGCAGTATTTT. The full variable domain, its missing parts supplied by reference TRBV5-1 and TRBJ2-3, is KAGVTQTPRYLIKTRGQQVTLSCSPISGHRSVSWYQQTPGQGLQFLFEYFSETQRNKGNFPGRFSGRQFSNSRSEMNVSTLELGDSALYLCASSLVAGGHTDTQYFGPGTRLTVL.

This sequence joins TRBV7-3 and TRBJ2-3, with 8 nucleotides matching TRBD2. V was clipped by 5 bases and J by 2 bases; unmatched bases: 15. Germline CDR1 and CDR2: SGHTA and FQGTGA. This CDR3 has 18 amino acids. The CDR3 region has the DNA TGTGCCAGCAGCCCCATGCGGGTGGGCGGGAGGCCCACAGATACGCAGTATTTT. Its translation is CASSPMRVGGRPTDTQYF.

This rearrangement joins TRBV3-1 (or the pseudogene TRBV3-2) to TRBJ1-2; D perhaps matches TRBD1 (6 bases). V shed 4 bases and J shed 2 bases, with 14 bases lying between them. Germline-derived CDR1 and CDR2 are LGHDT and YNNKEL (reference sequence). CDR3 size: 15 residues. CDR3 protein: CASSPLQQGNYGYTF. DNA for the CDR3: TGTGCCAGCAGCCCACTCCAACAGGGAAACTATGGCTACACCTTC.

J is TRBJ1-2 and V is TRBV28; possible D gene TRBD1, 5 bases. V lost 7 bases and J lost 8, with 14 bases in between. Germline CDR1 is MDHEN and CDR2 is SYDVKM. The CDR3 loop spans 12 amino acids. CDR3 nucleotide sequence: TGTGCCAGCAATGGGGGGATCAGCGGCTACACCTTC. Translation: CASNGGISGYTF.

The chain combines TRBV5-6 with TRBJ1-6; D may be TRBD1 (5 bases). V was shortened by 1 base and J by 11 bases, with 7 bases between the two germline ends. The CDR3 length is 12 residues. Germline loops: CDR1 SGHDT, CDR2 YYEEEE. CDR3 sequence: CASSLRGTPLHF. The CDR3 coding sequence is TGTGCCAGCAGCTTGAGGGGTACACCCCTCCACTTT.

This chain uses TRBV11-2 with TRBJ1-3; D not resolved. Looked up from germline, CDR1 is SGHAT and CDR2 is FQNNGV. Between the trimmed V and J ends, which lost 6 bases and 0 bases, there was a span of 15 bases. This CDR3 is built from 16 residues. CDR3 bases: TGTGCCAGCAGTTATGTAGGAGGCTTCTCTGGAAACACCATATATTTT. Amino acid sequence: CASSYVGGFSGNTIYF.

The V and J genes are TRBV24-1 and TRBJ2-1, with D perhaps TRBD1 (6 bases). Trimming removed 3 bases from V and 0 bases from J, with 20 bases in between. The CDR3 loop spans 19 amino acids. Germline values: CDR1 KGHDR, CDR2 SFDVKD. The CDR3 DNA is TGTGCCACCAGTGATCCGGACGGGCAGGGGCAATACTCCTACAATGAGCAGTTCTTC. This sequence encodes CATSDPDGQGQYSYNEQFF.

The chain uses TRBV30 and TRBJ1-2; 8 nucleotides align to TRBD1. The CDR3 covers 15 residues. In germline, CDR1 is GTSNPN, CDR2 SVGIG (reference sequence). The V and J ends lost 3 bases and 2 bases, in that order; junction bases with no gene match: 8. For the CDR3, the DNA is TGTGCCTGGAGCGGTGACAACAGGGGGAACTATGGCTACACCTTC. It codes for CAWSGDNRGNYGYTF.

The CDR3 DNA follows: TGTGCCAGCAGCTCCCACTCGGGGGGGGCCAACGTCCTGACTTTC. Translation: CASSSHSGGANVLTF. V is TRBV11-2 and J is TRBJ2-6; D may be TRBD2 (5 bases). The CDR3 runs 15 residues. The germline gives CDR1 SGHAT, CDR2 FQNNGV. V lost 4 bases and J lost 4, with 11 bases in between.

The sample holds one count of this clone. The DNA for the CDR3 is TGCGCCAGCAGCCCCCGGGACAGGGGTTCACCCCTCCACTTT. Protein: CASSPRDRGSPLHF. The chain uses TRBV5-1 and TRBJ1-6; 10 bases map to TRBD1. Trimming cost V 4 bases and J 9 bases; bases outside gene matches: 4. CDR1 and CDR2 (germline): SGHRS, YFSETQ. The CDR3 totals 14 residues.

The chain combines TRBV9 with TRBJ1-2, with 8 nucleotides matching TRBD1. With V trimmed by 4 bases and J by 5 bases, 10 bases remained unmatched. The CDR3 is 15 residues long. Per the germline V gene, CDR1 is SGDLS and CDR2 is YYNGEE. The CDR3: CASSPQAGGWYGYTF. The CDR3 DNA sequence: TGTGCCAGCAGCCCCCAGGCAGGGGGCTGGTATGGCTACACCTTC.

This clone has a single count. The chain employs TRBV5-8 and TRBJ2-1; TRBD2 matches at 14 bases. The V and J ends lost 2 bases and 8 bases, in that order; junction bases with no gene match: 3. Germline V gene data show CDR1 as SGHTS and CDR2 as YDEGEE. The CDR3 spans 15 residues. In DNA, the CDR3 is TGTGCCAGCAGCTTTGGACTAGCGGGAGGCGATGAGCAGTTCTTC. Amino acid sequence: CASSFGLAGGDEQFF.

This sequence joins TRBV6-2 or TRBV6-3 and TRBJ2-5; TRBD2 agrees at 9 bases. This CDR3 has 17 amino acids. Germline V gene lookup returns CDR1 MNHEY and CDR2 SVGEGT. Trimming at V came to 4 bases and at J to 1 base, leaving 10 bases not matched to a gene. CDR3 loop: CASSSPVVAGAQETQYF. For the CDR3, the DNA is TGTGCCAGCAGTTCACCCGTGGTAGCGGGGGCCCAAGAGACCCAGTACTTC.

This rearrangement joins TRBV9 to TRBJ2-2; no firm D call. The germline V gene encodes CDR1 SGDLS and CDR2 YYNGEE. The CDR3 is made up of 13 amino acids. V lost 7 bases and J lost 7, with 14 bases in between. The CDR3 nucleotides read TGTGCCAGCTCCAGGATCCTTGACGGGGAGCTGTTTTTT. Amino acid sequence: CASSRILDGELFF.

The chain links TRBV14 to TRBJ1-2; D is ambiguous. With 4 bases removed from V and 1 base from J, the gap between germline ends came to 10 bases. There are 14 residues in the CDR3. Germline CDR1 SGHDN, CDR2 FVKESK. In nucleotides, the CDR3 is TGTGCCAGCAGCCCACAAAAATATAACTATGGCTACACCTTC. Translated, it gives CASSPQKYNYGYTF.